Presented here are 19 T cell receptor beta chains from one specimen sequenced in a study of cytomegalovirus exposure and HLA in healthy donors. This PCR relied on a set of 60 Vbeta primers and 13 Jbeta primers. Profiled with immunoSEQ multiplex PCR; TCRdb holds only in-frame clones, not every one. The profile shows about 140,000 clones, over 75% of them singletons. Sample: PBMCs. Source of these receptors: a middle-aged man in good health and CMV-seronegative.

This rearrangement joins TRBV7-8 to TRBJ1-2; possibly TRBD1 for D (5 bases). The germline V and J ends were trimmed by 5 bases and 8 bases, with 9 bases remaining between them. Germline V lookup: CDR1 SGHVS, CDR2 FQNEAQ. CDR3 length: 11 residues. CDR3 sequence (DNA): TGTGCCAGCAGCCTCGACAGAGGCTACACCTTC. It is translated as CASSLDRGYTF.

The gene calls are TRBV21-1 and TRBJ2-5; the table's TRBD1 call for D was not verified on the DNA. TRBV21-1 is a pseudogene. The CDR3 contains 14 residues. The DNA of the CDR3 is TGTGCCAGCAGCGGCCGAACAGGGAAAGAGACCCAGTACTTC. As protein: CASSGRTGKETQYF.

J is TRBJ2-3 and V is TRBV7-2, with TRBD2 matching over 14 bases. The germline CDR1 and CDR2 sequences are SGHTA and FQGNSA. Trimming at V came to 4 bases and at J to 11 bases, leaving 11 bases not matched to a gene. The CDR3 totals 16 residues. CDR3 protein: CASSSPTSGGGEGQYF. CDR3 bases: TGTGCCAGCAGCTCCCCGACTAGCGGGGGGGGTGAAGGGCAGTATTTT.

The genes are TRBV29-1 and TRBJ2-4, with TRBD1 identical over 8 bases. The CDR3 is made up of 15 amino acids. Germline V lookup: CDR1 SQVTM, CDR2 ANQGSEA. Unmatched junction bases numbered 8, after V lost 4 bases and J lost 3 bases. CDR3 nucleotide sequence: TGCAGCGTTGTAGTCAGGGGGCTAGGCAAAAACATTCAGTACTTC. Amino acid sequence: CSVVVRGLGKNIQYF. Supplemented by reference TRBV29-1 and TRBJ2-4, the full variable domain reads SAVISQKPSRDICQRGTSLTIQCQVDSQVTMMFWYRQQPGQSLTLIATANQGSEATYESGFVIDKFPISRPNLTFSTLTVSNMSPEDSSIYLCSVVVRGLGKNIQYFGAGTRLSVL.

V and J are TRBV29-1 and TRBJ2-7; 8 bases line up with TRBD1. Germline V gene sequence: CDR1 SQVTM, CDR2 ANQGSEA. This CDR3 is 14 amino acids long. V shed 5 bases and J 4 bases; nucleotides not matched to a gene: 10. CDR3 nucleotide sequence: TGCAGCGTTACTCCTGGACAGGGCCGGTACGAGCAGTACTTC. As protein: CSVTPGQGRYEQYF.

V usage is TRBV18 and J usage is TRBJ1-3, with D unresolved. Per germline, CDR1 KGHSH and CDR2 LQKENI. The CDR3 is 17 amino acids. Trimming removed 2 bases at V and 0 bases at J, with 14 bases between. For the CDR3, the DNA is TGTGCCAGCTCACCAAGCACCACCCTGAGCTCTGGAAACACCATATATTTT. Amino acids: CASSPSTTLSSGNTIYF. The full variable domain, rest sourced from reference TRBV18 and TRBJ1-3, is NAGVMQNPRHLVRRRGQEARLRCSPMKGHSHVYWYRQLPEEGLKFMVYLQKENIIDESGMPKERFSAEFPKEGPSILRIQQVVRGDSAAYFCASSPSTTLSSGNTIYFGEGSWLTVV.

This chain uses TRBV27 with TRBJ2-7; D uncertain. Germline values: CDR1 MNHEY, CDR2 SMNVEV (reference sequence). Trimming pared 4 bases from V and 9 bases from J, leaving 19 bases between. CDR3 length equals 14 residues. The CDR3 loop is CASSSRPIATGQYF. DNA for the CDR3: TGTGCCAGCAGTTCCAGGCCTATCGCTACCGGGCAGTACTTC.

The CDR3 loop is CASSLARQETQYF. In nucleotides, the CDR3 is TGTGCCAGCAGCCTTGCGCGTCAAGAGACCCAGTACTTC. This chain connects TRBV5-4 to TRBJ2-5, with D uncertain. Trimming stripped 4 bases from V and 2 bases from J, with 9 bases between. The CDR3 runs to 13 residues. The V gene's germline CDR1 is SGHNT and CDR2 YYREEE (reference sequence).

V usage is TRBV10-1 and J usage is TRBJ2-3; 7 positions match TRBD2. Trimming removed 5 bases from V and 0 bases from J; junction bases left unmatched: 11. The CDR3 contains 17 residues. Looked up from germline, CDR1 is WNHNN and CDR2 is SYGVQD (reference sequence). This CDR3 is CASSTRSAGTSTDTQYF. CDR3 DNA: TGCGCCAGCAGTACCCGGTCAGCGGGGACTAGCACAGATACGCAGTATTTT.

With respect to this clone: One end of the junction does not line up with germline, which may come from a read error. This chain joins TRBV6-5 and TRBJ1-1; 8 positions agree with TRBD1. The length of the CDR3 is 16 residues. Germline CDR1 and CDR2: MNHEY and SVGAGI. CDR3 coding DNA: TGTGCCAGCGGTTACTGGACAGGGAGGTCGATCACTGAAGCTTTCTTT. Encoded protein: CASGYWTGRSITEAFF.

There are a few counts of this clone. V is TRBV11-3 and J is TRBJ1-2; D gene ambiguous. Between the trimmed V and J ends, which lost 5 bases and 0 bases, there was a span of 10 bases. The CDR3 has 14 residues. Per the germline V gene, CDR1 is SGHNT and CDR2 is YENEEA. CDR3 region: CASSLAAANYGYTF. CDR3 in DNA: TGTGCCAGCAGCCTGGCGGCAGCTAACTATGGCTACACCTTC.

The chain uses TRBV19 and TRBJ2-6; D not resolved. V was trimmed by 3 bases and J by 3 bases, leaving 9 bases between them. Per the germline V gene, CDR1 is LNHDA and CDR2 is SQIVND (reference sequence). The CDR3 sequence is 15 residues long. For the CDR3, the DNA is TGTGCCAGTAGTATCGTCCCCAGTGGGGCCAACGTCCTGACTTTC. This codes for CASSIVPSGANVLTF.

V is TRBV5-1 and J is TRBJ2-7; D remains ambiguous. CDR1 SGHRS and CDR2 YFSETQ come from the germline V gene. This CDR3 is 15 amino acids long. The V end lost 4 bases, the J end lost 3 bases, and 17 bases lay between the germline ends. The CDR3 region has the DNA TGCGCCAGCAGCCTCCCCCCCCCTCCTCTCTACGAGCAGTACTTC. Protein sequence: CASSLPPPPLYEQYF.

The CDR3 sequence is CASSTGGAWNEQYF. CDR3 nucleotides: TGTGCCAGCAGCACCGGGGGGGCCTGGAACGAGCAGTACTTC. The rearrangement uses TRBV5-4 and TRBJ2-7; 8 bases map to TRBD2. V shed 4 bases, J shed 5 bases, and the junction held 8 bases outside the gene matches. This CDR3 has 14 amino acids. The germline gives CDR1 SGHNT, CDR2 YYREEE (reference sequence).

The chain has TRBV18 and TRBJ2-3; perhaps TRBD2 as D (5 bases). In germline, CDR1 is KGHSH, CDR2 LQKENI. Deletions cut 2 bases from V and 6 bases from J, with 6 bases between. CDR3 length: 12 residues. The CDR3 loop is CASSPGGDTQYF. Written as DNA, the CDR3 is TGTGCCAGCTCACCAGGCGGGGATACGCAGTATTTT.

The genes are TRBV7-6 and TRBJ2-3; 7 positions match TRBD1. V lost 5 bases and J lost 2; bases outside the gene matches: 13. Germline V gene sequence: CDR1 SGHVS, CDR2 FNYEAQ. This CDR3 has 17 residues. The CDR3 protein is CASSPRSTGRVTDTQYF. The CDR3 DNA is TGTGCCAGCAGCCCCCGCTCGACAGGGCGAGTCACAGATACGCAGTATTTT.

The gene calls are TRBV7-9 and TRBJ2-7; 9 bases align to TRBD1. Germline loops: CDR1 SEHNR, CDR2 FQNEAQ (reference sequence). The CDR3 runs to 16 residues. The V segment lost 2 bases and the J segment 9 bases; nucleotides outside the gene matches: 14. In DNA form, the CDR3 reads TGTGCCAGCAGCTTAAGGTCCTCGACAGGGGGGTTACGGCAGTACTTC. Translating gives CASSLRSSTGGLRQYF.

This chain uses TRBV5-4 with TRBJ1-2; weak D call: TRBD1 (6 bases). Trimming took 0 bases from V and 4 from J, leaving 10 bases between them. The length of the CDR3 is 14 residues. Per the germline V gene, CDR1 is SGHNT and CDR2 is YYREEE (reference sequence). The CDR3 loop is CASSLDGRGYGYTF. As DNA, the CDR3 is TGTGCCAGCAGCTTGGATGGCAGGGGCTATGGCTACACCTTC.

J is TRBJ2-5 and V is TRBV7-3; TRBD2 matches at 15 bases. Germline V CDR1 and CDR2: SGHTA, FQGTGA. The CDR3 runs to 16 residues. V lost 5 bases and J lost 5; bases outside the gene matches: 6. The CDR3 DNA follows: TGTGCCAGCAGCGTAGGGACTAGCGGGGGGATGGAGACCCAGTACTTC. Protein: CASSVGTSGGMETQYF.